The clone carrying this T cell receptor beta chain was detected many times. The antigen is undetermined. Purified naive CD4+ T cells were depleted of CD25+ Tregs. Full-length variable regions came from constant-region reverse primers plus semi-nested Nested Universal Primer A PCR. TCRdb ran MiXCR on the 5' RACE reads and lists one entry per CDR3 protein. The table has 10,000 to 15,000 distinct CDR3 sequences, 23% seen once; the top ten hold around 3.3%. Findings and limits, study-wide: Larger-cohort validation covered only one TCR beta V-J rearrangement. Tumor memory CD4+ T cell TCR gene usage clustered with blood and lymph node memory CD4+ cells and lymph node naive CD4+ cells.

The source material was naive CD4+ T cells sorted from blood. Stated subset: naive CD4+ T cells, CD4+CD45RA+CD25-. This TCR came from a female donor with breast cancer.

The CDR3 sequence is CASSGWDSDNEKLFF. CDR3 nucleotide sequence: TGTGCCAGTAGTGGTTGGGACAGCGATAATGAAAAACTGTTTTTT. The chain combines TRBV19 with TRBJ1-4; TRBD1 matches 7 bases. Germline V gives CDR1 LNHDA, CDR2 SQIVND (reference sequence). V shed 5 bases and J 4 bases; nucleotides not matched to a gene: 7. This CDR3 spans 15 amino acids.